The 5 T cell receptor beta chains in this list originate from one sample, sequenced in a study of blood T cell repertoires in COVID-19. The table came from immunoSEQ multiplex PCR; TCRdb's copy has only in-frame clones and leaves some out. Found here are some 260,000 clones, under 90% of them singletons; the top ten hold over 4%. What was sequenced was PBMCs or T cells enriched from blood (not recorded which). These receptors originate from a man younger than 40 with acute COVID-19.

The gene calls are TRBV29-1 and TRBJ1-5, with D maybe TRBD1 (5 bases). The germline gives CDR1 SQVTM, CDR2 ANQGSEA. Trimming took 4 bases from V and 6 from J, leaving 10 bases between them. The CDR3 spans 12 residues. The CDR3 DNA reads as TGCAGCGTTGGGGAGGGGAGTCAGCCCCAGCATTTT. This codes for CSVGEGSQPQHF.

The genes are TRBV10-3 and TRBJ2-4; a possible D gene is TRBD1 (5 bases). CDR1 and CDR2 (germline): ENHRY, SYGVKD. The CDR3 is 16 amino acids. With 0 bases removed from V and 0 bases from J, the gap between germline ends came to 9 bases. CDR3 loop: CAISESGPLAKNIQYF. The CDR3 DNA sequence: TGTGCCATCAGTGAGTCGGGGCCACTAGCCAAAAACATTCAGTACTTC.

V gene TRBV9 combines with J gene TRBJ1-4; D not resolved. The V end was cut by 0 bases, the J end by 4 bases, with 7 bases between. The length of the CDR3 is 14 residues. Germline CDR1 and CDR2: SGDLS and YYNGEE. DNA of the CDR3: TGTGCCAGCAGCGTAGGGGCTCTTAATGAAAAACTGTTTTTT. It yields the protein CASSVGALNEKLFF.

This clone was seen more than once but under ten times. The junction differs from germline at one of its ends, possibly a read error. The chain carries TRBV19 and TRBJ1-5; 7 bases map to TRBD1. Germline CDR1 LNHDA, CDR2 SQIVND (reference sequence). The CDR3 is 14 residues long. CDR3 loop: CASSLDRVSQPQHF. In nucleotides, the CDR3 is TGTGCCAGTAGTCTAGACAGGGTGAGTCAGCCCCAGCATTTT.

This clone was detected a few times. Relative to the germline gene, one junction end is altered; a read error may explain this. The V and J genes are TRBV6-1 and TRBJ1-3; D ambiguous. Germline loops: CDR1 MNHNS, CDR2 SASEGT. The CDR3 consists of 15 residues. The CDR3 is CASREDRGSGNTIYF. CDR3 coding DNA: TGTGCCAGCAGGGAAGACCGGGGCTCTGGAAACACCATATATTTT.